This T cell receptor (beta chain) was recorded in a study of cytomegalovirus exposure and HLA in healthy donors. The PCR contained 60 Vbeta and 13 Jbeta primers. The repertoire was sequenced with immunoSEQ multiplex PCR; TCRdb's copy has only in-frame clones and lacks some. The sample lists about 150,000 clones, roughly 77% occurring once. Germline CDR1 is LNHDA and CDR2 is SQIVND (reference sequence). The ends lost 3 bases at V and 2 bases at J; junction bases unmatched: 3. The CDR3 contains 15 residues. This TCR came from a human donor in good health. The sample consisted of PBMCs. V and J are TRBV19 and TRBJ2-7; 11 bases agree with TRBD1. The CDR3 here is CASSIGQGATYEQYF. In nucleotides, the CDR3 is TGTGCCAGTAGTATCGGACAGGGGGCAACCTACGAGCAGTACTTC.